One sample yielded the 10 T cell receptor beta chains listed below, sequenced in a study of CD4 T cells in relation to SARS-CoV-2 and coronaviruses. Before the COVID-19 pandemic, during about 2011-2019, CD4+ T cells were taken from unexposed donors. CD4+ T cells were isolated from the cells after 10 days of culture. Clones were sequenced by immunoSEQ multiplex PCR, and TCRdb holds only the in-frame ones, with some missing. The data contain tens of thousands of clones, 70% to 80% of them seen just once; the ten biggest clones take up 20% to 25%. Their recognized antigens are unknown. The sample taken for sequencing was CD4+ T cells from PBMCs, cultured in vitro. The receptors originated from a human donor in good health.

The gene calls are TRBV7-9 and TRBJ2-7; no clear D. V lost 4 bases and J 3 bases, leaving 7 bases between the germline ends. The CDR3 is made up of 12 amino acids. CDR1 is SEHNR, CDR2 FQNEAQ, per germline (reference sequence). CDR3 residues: CASSSTLYEQYF. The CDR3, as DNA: TGTGCCAGCAGCTCAACCCTCTACGAGCAGTACTTC.

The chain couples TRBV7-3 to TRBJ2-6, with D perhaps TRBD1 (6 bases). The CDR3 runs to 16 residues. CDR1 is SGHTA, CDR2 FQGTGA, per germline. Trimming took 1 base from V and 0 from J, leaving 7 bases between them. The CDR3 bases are TGTGCCAGCAGCTTAATGGGGGCCTCTGGGGCCAACGTCCTGACTTTC. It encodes CASSLMGASGANVLTF.

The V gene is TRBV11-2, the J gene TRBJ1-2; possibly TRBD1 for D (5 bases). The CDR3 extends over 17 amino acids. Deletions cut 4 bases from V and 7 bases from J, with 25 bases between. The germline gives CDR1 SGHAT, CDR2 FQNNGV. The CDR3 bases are TGTGCCAGCAGCTCCATCCGCGGGACTCCGGGACGGCGTGGCTACACCTTC. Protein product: CASSSIRGTPGRRGYTF. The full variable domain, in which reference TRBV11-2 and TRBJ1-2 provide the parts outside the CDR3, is EAGVAQSPRYKIIEKRQSVAFWCNPISGHATLYWYQQILGQGPKLLIQFQNNGVVDDSQLPKDRFSAERLKGVDSTLKIQPAKLEDSAVYLCASSSIRGTPGRRGYTFGSGTRLTVV.

This chain's CDR3 is CASSQGGAPYNEQFF. CDR3 nucleotide sequence: TGTGCCAGCAGCCAAGGGGGGGCCCCCTACAATGAGCAGTTCTTC. The V and J genes are TRBV3-1 (or the pseudogene TRBV3-2) and TRBJ2-1; D could derive from TRBD1 or TRBD2 (6 bases each). The ends were cut back, 1 base at V and 2 bases at J, with 9 bases in the middle. Germline-derived CDR1 and CDR2 are LGHDT and YNNKEL (reference sequence). This CDR3 has 15 amino acids.

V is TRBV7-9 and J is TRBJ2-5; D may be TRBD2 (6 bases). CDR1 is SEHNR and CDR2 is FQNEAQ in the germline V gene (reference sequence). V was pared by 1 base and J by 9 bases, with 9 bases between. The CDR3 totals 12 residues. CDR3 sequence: CASSLDAGSQYF. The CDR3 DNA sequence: TGTGCCAGCAGCTTAGATGCGGGGTCCCAGTACTTC.

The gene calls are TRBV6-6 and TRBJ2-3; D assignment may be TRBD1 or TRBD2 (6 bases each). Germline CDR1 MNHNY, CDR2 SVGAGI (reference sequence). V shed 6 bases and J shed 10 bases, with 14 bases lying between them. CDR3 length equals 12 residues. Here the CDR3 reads CASSPGGQSQYF. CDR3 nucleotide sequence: TGTGCCAGCAGCCCCGGGGGCCAATCGCAGTATTTT.

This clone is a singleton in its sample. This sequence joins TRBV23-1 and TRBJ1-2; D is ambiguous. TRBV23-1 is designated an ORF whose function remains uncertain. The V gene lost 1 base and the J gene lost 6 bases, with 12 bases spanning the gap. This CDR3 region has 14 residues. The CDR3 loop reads CASSQFVVDDGYTF. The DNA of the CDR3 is TGCGCCAGCAGTCAATTTGTAGTGGACGATGGCTACACCTTC.

CDR3 residues: CASSSYGSDTQYF. CDR3 sequence (DNA): TGTGCCAGCAGCTCGTACGGATCAGATACGCAGTATTTT. The J gene is TRBJ2-3, the V gene TRBV7-6; D is unresolved. V dropped 4 bases and J dropped 4 bases, with 9 bases sitting between them. Per the germline V gene, CDR1 is SGHVS and CDR2 is FNYEAQ. The CDR3 has 13 amino acids.

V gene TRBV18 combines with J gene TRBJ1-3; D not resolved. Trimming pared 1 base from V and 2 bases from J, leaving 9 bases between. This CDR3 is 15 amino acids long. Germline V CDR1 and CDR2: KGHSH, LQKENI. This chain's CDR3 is CASSPRRVAGNTIYF. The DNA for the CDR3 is TGTGCCAGCTCACCACGGCGAGTGGCTGGAAACACCATATATTTT.

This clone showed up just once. CDR3 nucleotides: TGTGCCAGCAGCCGCCGATTGGGGCCTAGCGGGGGGGCCTTGAATGAGCAGTTCTTC. Translating it yields CASSRRLGPSGGALNEQFF. The chain has TRBV3-1 (or the pseudogene TRBV3-2) and TRBJ2-1, with 12 bases fitting TRBD2. Looked up from germline, CDR1 is LGHDT and CDR2 is YNNKEL (reference sequence). CDR3 length: 19 amino acids. J gave up 7 bases and V 4 bases, and 17 bases lay outside the gene matches.